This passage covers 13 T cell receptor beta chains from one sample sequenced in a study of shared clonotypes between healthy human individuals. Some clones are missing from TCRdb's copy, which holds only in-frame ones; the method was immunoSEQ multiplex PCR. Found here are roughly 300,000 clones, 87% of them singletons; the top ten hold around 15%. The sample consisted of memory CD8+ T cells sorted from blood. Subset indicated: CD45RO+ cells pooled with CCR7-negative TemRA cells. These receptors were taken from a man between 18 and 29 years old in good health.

The CDR3 region has the DNA TGTGCCAGCAGCCCGTCGGGACAGGGACCAAATTCACCCCTCCACTTT. Translating gives CASSPSGQGPNSPLHF. V usage is TRBV13 and J usage is TRBJ1-6; 9 nucleotides match TRBD1. Looked up from germline, CDR1 is PRHDT and CDR2 is FYEKMQ (reference sequence). This CDR3 is 16 amino acids long. V dropped 5 bases and J dropped 7; count of bases not matched to a gene: 9.

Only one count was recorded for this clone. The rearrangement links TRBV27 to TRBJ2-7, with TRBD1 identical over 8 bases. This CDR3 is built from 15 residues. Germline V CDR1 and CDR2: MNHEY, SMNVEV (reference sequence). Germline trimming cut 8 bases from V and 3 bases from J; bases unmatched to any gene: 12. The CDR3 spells CASRTYRDRSYEQYF. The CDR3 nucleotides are TGTGCCAGCCGTACATACCGGGACAGGAGCTACGAGCAGTACTTC.

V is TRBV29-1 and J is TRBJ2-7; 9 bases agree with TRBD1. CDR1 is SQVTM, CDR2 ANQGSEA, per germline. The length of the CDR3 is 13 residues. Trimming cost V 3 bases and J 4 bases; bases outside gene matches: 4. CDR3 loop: CSVDAGQGYEQYF. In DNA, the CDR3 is TGCAGCGTTGATGCCGGACAGGGGTACGAGCAGTACTTC.

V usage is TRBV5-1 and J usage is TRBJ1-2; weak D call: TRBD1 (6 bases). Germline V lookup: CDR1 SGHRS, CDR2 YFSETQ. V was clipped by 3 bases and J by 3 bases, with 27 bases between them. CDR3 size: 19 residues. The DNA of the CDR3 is TGCGCCAGCAGCTATTCTCCGGGGCAGGGGACGGCAGGGGACTATGGCTACACCTTC. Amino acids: CASSYSPGQGTAGDYGYTF.

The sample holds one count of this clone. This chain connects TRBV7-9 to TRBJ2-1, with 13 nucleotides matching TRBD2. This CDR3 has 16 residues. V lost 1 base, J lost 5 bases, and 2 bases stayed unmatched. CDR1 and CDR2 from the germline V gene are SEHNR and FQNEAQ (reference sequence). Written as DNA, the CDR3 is TGTGCCAGCAGCTTAGAGGGGACTAGCGGGAACAATGAGCAGTTCTTC. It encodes CASSLEGTSGNNEQFF.

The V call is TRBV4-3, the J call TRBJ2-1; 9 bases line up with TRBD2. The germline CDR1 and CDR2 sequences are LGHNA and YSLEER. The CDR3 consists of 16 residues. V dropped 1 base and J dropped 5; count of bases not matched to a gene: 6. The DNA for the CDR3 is TGCGCCAGCAGCCAAGGGCTAGCGGGGATAGACAATGAGCAGTTCTTC. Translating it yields CASSQGLAGIDNEQFF.

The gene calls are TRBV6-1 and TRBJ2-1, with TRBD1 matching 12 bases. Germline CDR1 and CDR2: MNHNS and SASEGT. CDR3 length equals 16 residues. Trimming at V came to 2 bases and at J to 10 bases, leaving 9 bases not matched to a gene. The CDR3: CASSEIPGQGAVEQFF. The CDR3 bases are TGTGCCAGCAGTGAAATTCCGGGACAGGGGGCGGTGGAGCAGTTCTTC.

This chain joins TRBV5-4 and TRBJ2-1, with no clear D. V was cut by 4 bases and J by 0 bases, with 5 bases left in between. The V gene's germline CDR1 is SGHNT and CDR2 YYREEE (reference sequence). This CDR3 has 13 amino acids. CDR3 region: CASSPSSYNEQFF. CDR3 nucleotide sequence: TGTGCCAGCAGCCCCAGCTCCTACAATGAGCAGTTCTTC.

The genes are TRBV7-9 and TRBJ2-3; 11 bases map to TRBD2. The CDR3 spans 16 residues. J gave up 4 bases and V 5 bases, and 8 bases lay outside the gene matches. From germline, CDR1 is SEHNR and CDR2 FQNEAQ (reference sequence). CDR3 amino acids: CASSKLAGGYPDTQYF. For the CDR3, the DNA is TGTGCCAGCAGCAAGTTAGCGGGGGGGTATCCAGATACGCAGTATTTT.

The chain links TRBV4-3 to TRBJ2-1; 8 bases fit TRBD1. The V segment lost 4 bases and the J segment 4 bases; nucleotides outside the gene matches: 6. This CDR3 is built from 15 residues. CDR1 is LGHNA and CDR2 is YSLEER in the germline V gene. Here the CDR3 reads CASSRGQGSYNEQFF. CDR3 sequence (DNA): TGCGCCAGCAGCCGAGGACAGGGAAGTTACAATGAGCAGTTCTTC.

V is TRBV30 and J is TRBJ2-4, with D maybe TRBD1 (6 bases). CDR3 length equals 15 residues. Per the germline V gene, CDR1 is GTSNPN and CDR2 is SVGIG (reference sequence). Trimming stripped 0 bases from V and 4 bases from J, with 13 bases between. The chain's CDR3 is CAWSVGGARKNIQYF. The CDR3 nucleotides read TGTGCCTGGAGTGTTGGGGGCGCGAGGAAAAACATTCAGTACTTC.

This CDR3 is CASSEWVYHYEQYF. Written as DNA, the CDR3 is TGTGCCAGCAGTGAATGGGTCTACCACTACGAGCAGTACTTC. This chain links TRBV6-1 with TRBJ2-7; no firm D call. The CDR3 totals 14 residues. Trimming left V 2 bases short and J 3 bases short, with 11 bases between. CDR1 is MNHNS, CDR2 SASEGT, per germline.

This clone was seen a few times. The CDR3 region has the DNA TGCGCCAGCAGCGATCTAGCGGCGGCGGGAGATACGCAGTATTTT. Translated: CASSDLAAAGDTQYF. V is TRBV5-1 and J is TRBJ2-3; TRBD2 aligns across 7 bases. CDR3 size: 15 residues. V lost 4 bases, J lost 5 bases, and 10 bases stayed unmatched. Germline CDR1 reads SGHRS; CDR2 reads YFSETQ.